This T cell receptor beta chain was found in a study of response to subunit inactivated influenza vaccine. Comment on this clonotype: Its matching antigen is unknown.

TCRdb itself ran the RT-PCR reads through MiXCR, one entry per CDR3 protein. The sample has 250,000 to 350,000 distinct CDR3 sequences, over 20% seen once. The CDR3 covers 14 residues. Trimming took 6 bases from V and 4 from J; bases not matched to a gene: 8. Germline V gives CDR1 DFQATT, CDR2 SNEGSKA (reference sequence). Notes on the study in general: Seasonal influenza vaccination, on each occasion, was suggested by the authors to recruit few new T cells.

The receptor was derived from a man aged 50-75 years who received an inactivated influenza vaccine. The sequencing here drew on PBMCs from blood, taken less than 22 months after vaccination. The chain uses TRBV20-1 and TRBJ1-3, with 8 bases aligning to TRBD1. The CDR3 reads CSAPDRDSGNTIYF. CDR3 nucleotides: TGCAGTGCACCGGACAGGGACTCAGGAAACACCATATATTTT.